A single sample is the source of the 11 T cell receptor beta chains below, sequenced in a study of CD8+ T cells in alopecia areata. As to treatment: oral pan-JAK inhibitor, 5-10 mg twice daily. Extracted from the samples, RNA was reverse transcribed into cDNA to serve as the sequencing template. Method: immunoSEQ multiplex PCR; TCRdb's copy keeps in-frame clones and lacks some. The sample carries more than 140,000 clones, about 85% recorded once. Sequences were derived from CD8+ T cells sorted from blood, sampled at week 4, from a patient treated with tofacitinib. These receptors were obtained from a human donor with alopecia areata.

The chain combines TRBV13 with TRBJ2-1; D is possibly TRBD2 (6 bases). From germline, CDR1 is PRHDT and CDR2 FYEKMQ (reference sequence). Trimming removed 2 bases at V and 7 bases at J, with 15 bases between. The CDR3 loop spans 15 amino acids. This CDR3 is CASSLWRDGRNEQFF. The CDR3 nucleotides are TGTGCCAGCAGCTTATGGCGGGACGGTAGGAATGAGCAGTTCTTC.

The J gene is TRBJ2-7, the V gene TRBV5-4, with TRBD1 matching over 8 bases. V was pared by 5 bases and J by 3 bases, with 4 bases of the junction left unmatched. The germline CDR1 and CDR2 sequences are SGHNT and YYREEE (reference sequence). The CDR3 is 13 residues long. CDR3 region: CASSYGQGYEQYF. CDR3 sequence (DNA): TGTGCCAGCAGTTATGGACAGGGCTACGAGCAGTACTTC.

The V gene is TRBV6-1, the J gene TRBJ2-6, with no clear D. V lost 6 bases and J lost 15, with 18 bases in between. Germline CDR1 reads MNHNS; CDR2 reads SASEGT. The length of the CDR3 is 13 residues. CDR3 bases: TGTGCCAGCAGAGCCGTAGGGTTTTGGGCCCTGACTTTC. Translation: CASRAVGFWALTF.

V gene TRBV27 combines with J gene TRBJ2-7; 9 nucleotides match TRBD1. The CDR3 is 13 amino acids. Looked up from germline, CDR1 is MNHEY and CDR2 is SMNVEV (reference sequence). J was trimmed by 12 bases and V by 3 bases; bases with no gene match: 9. The CDR3 protein is CASSFTGGAVPYF. The CDR3 coding sequence is TGTGCCAGCAGTTTTACAGGGGGCGCGGTACCGTACTTC.

As regards this clone: The junction does not match germline at one end; this may be a read error. V usage is TRBV5-6 and J usage is TRBJ1-5, with 8 bases aligning to TRBD1. The CDR3 runs 14 residues. Germline CDR1 reads SGHDT; CDR2 reads YYEEEE. The CDR3 spells CASSRAGGNQPQHF. For the CDR3, the DNA is TGTGCCAGCAGCCGGGCAGGGGGCAACCAGCCCCAGCATTTT.

This rearrangement joins TRBV6-1 to TRBJ2-7; D possibly corresponds to TRBD1 (5 bases). Germline loops: CDR1 MNHNS, CDR2 SASEGT. This CDR3 has 14 residues. V lost 2 bases, J lost 1 base, and 9 bases lay in between. CDR3 loop: CASSEQGVSYEQYF. The CDR3 coding sequence is TGTGCCAGCAGTGAACAAGGGGTTTCCTACGAGCAGTACTTC.

The chain recombines TRBV7-9 with TRBJ1-1; weak D call: TRBD1 (5 bases). The CDR3 has 11 amino acids. CDR1 and CDR2 from the germline V gene are SEHNR and FQNEAQ (reference sequence). The V end was cut by 4 bases, the J end by 8 bases, with 8 bases between. The chain's CDR3 is CASSSRDEAFF. For the CDR3, the DNA is TGTGCCAGCAGCTCCCGGGACGAAGCTTTCTTT. Full variable domain (outside the CDR3, taken from reference TRBV7-9 and TRBJ1-1): DTGVSQNPRHKITKRGQNVTFRCDPISEHNRLYWYRQTLGQGPEFLTYFQNEAQLEKSRLLSDRFSAERPKGSFSTLEIQRTEQGDSAMYLCASSSRDEAFFGQGTRLTVV.

V gene TRBV4-2 combines with J gene TRBJ1-2, with D tentatively TRBD1 (5 bases). V shed 4 bases and J shed 7 bases, with 16 bases lying between them. From germline, CDR1 is LGHNA and CDR2 YNFKEQ. This CDR3 has 14 residues. CDR3 amino acids: CASSPHGDGGGYTF. In DNA form, the CDR3 reads TGTGCCAGCAGCCCCCACGGGGACGGCGGTGGCTACACCTTC.

The V and J genes are TRBV27 and TRBJ2-4; 9 nucleotides line up with TRBD1. Losses at the gene ends were 6 bases for V and 3 bases for J; bases not matched to a gene: 6. This CDR3 region has 15 residues. Germline V CDR1 and CDR2: MNHEY, SMNVEV (reference sequence). CDR3 DNA sequence: TGTGCCAGCAGGAGGACGGGACAGGGCAAAAACATTCAGTACTTC. This encodes CASRRTGQGKNIQYF.

This clone turned up a few times. The chain's CDR3 is CASKDSGFYEQYF. The CDR3 DNA follows: TGTGCCAGCAAGGACAGCGGTTTCTACGAGCAGTACTTC. The V gene is TRBV5-4, the J gene TRBJ2-7, with TRBD1 as a possible D gene (6 bases). CDR3 length: 13 amino acids. The V gene's germline CDR1 is SGHNT and CDR2 YYREEE (reference sequence). V was clipped by 6 bases and J by 3 bases, with 13 bases between them.

The chain carries TRBV10-3 and TRBJ2-2, with D possibly matching TRBD2 (6 bases). Germline assignment: CDR1 ENHRY and CDR2 SYGVKD. This CDR3 is 17 amino acids long. Trimming stripped 0 bases from V and 0 bases from J, with 11 bases between. The CDR3 DNA follows: TGTGCCATCAGTGAGTCGATAGCGGATCCGAACACCGGGGAGCTGTTTTTT. As protein: CAISESIADPNTGELFF.